The source of this T cell receptor (beta chain) is a study of identifying expanded T cells in peripheral blood. This CDR3 has 13 residues. V dropped 4 bases and J dropped 4 bases, with 9 bases sitting between them. CDR1 SGHKS and CDR2 YYEKEE come from the germline V gene (reference sequence). Clones were sequenced by immunoSEQ multiplex PCR, and TCRdb holds only the in-frame ones, with some missing. Of about 94,000 clones listed, 88% are singletons. The V gene is TRBV5-5, the J gene TRBJ1-5, with a tentative D call TRBD1 (6 bases). Material for sequencing was blood. The clonotype comes from a person aged 18-69 years in good health. For the CDR3, the DNA is TGTGCCAGCAGCCTCCAGGGGAATCAGCCCCAGCATTTT. Translated, it gives CASSLQGNQPQHF.